Below are 18 T cell receptor beta chains sequenced from a single sample in a study of T cells after yellow fever vaccination. Each CDR3 protein is one row after TCRdb ran MiXCR on the 5' RACE reads. Of approximately 330,000 distinct CDR3 sequences listed, 4.1% were seen once; the top ten hold around 23%. Material: PBMCs, obtained 5 days after the yellow fever booster vaccination. The receptor source for this set is a man between 18 and 35 years old who received the YFV17D yellow fever vaccine.

This clonotype was observed many times. The rearrangement links TRBV5-1 to TRBJ1-2; tentative D call: TRBD1 (5 bases). The CDR3 totals 13 residues. V was shortened by 0 bases and J by 5 bases, with 8 bases between the two germline ends. Germline CDR1 SGHRS, CDR2 YFSETQ. CDR3 sequence: CASSLVSGYGYTF. Here the CDR3 DNA reads TGCGCCAGCAGCTTGGTGTCAGGGTATGGCTACACCTTC. Combining the CDR3 with reference TRBV5-1 and TRBJ1-2 gives the whole variable domain KAGVTQTPRYLIKTRGQQVTLSCSPISGHRSVSWYQQTPGQGLQFLFEYFSETQRNKGNFPGRFSGRQFSNSRSEMNVSTLELGDSALYLCASSLVSGYGYTFGSGTRLTVV.

This CDR3 is CASREGLSYGYTF. For the CDR3, the DNA is TGTGCCAGCAGAGAGGGGCTAAGCTATGGCTACACCTTC. The V and J genes are TRBV6-1 and TRBJ1-2; possibly TRBD1 for D (5 bases). Per the germline V gene, CDR1 is MNHNS and CDR2 is SASEGT. Trimming removed 6 bases at V and 4 bases at J, with 12 bases between. The CDR3 is 13 amino acids.

This rearrangement joins TRBV20-1 to TRBJ2-3; maybe TRBD1 (5 bases). The CDR3 has 17 residues. The germline V gene encodes CDR1 DFQATT and CDR2 SNEGSKA (reference sequence). The germline V and J ends were trimmed by 0 bases and 0 bases, with 16 bases remaining between them. DNA for the CDR3: TGCAGTGCTAGAGATCTGGGGCAGCATTCTAGCACAGATACGCAGTATTTT. It encodes CSARDLGQHSSTDTQYF.

This clonotype was detected ten times or more. The chain links TRBV5-1 to TRBJ1-2; TRBD1 matches at 10 bases. Germline loops: CDR1 SGHRS, CDR2 YFSETQ. The CDR3 spans 15 residues. The V segment lost 0 bases and the J segment 6 bases; nucleotides outside the gene matches: 5. The CDR3 sequence is CASSLGSGTGDGYTF. The CDR3 region has the DNA TGCGCCAGCAGCTTGGGTTCCGGGACAGGGGATGGCTACACCTTC.

This clonotype was seen only a few times. The chain couples TRBV5-6 to TRBJ2-3, with 7 bases fitting TRBD2. The CDR3 loop spans 15 amino acids. V trimming: 0 bases; J trimming: 2 bases; junction bases outside the gene matches: 3. CDR1 is SGHDT, CDR2 YYEEEE, per germline. This CDR3 reads CASSLEGRDTDTQYF. CDR3 nucleotides: TGTGCCAGCAGCTTGGAGGGGAGGGACACAGATACGCAGTATTTT.

This clonotype appeared many times. V gene TRBV12-3 or TRBV12-4 combines with J gene TRBJ2-5; the D gene is possibly TRBD1 (6 bases). The ends were cut back, 10 bases at V and 6 bases at J, with 30 bases in the middle. The length of the CDR3 is 17 residues. CDR3 sequence reads: CATNPSVGTNSGQTQYF. The CDR3 DNA is TGTGCCACCAACCCTTCAGTGGGGACAAACTCTGGGCAGACCCAGTACTTC.

This clonotype was seen repeatedly, ten times or more. This rearrangement joins TRBV7-2 to TRBJ2-5; tentatively, D is TRBD2 (6 bases). The CDR3 has 11 residues. Germline CDR1 is SGHTA and CDR2 is FQGNSA. V shed 4 bases and J shed 7 bases, with 7 bases lying between them. The CDR3, as DNA: TGTGCCAGCAGCTCGGAGGGGACCCAGTACTTC. It translates to CASSSEGTQYF.

This clonotype was observed many times. The rearrangement uses TRBV20-1 and TRBJ2-1, with TRBD2 identical over 7 bases. CDR1 is DFQATT and CDR2 is SNEGSKA in the germline V gene (reference sequence). This CDR3 is built from 12 residues. CDR3 DNA: TGCAGCTCCAAAATCGGGGGGAATGAGCAGTTCTTC. It is translated as CSSKIGGNEQFF.

This clonotype was observed at least ten times. The V and J genes are TRBV5-1 and TRBJ2-1; D is perhaps TRBD1 or TRBD2 (5 bases each). Germline CDR1 is SGHRS and CDR2 is YFSETQ. The CDR3 length is 13 residues. The V gene lost 4 bases and the J gene lost 8 bases, with 13 bases spanning the gap. CDR3 sequence: CASSRDGGDEQFF. In DNA, the CDR3 is TGCGCCAGCAGCCGGGACGGTGGCGATGAGCAGTTCTTC.

This clonotype has more than one count but fewer than ten. The V gene is TRBV12-3 or TRBV12-4, the J gene TRBJ1-5; no definite D call. V dropped 7 bases and J dropped 5 bases, with 9 bases sitting between them. The CDR3 has 12 residues. In DNA, the CDR3 is TGTGCCAGCATGGGCGGATATCAGCCCCAGCATTTT. It yields the protein CASMGGYQPQHF.

In its sample, this clonotype was seen a few times. V gene TRBV5-1 combines with J gene TRBJ2-1, with 14 bases that match TRBD2. The germline V gene encodes CDR1 SGHRS and CDR2 YFSETQ. This CDR3 comprises 14 residues. The trim removed 5 bases at V and 8 bases at J, leaving 3 bases unmatched. CDR3 bases: TGCGCCAGCAGAGGACTAGCGGGGGGCCATGAGCAGTTCTTC. It translates to CASRGLAGGHEQFF.

This clonotype was picked up a small number of times. The gene calls are TRBV6-6 and TRBJ1-1; 8 bases match TRBD1. CDR1 and CDR2 (germline): MNHNY, SVGAGI (reference sequence). The V segment lost 0 bases and the J segment 4 bases; nucleotides outside the gene matches: 4. This CDR3 is 15 amino acids long. For the CDR3, the DNA is TGTGCCAGCAGTTACTCTGGGCAGGGGGCCACTGAAGCTTTCTTT. Translated: CASSYSGQGATEAFF.

In this sample, this clonotype turned up many times. The chain employs TRBV18 and TRBJ2-3; TRBD1 aligns across 7 bases. The CDR3 loop spans 15 amino acids. The V segment lost 3 bases and the J segment 2 bases; nucleotides outside the gene matches: 5. In germline, CDR1 is KGHSH, CDR2 LQKENI. This CDR3 is CASSPTGAPTDTQYF. CDR3 in DNA: TGTGCCAGCTCACCCACAGGGGCCCCCACAGATACGCAGTATTTT.

This clonotype was detected many times. This rearrangement joins TRBV13 to TRBJ2-1; D is unresolved. V was clipped by 3 bases and J by 9 bases, with 6 bases between them. Germline lookup yields CDR1 PRHDT and CDR2 FYEKMQ (reference sequence). CDR3 length equals 11 residues. The DNA of the CDR3 is TGTGCCAGCAGCTTGGATGGTGAGCAGTTCTTC. Amino acids: CASSLDGEQFF.

CDR3 coding DNA: TGTGCCAGCAGCTTAAGTACAGGGGATTCTGGAAACACCATATATTTT. Encoded protein: CASSLSTGDSGNTIYF. This rearrangement joins TRBV7-9 to TRBJ1-3; TRBD1 aligns across 7 bases. This CDR3 comprises 16 residues. CDR1 and CDR2 (germline): SEHNR, FQNEAQ (reference sequence). Trimming took 2 bases from V and 1 from J; bases not matched to a gene: 5. The full variable domain, in which reference TRBV7-9 and TRBJ1-3 provide the parts outside the CDR3, is DTGVSQNPRHKITKRGQNVTFRCDPISEHNRLYWYRQTLGQGPEFLTYFQNEAQLEKSRLLSDRFSAERPKGSFSTLEIQRTEQGDSAMYLCASSLSTGDSGNTIYFGEGSWLTVV.

A few counts support this clonotype. The CDR3 sequence: CSALISGGANEQFF. DNA for the CDR3: TGCAGTGCTTTGATTAGCGGGGGGGCAAATGAGCAGTTCTTC. V gene TRBV20-1 combines with J gene TRBJ2-1; 11 bases align to TRBD2. The CDR3 is 14 residues long. The V segment lost 5 bases and the J segment 7 bases; nucleotides outside the gene matches: 7. Germline CDR1 reads DFQATT; CDR2 reads SNEGSKA (reference sequence).

This clonotype was seen a few times. The CDR3 sequence is CASGSVLEHGYTF. In nucleotides, the CDR3 is TGTGCCAGCGGCTCTGTCCTGGAACATGGCTACACCTTC. V is TRBV12-3 or TRBV12-4 and J is TRBJ1-2; D is undetermined. The CDR3 sequence is 13 residues long. The ends were cut back, 8 bases at V and 6 bases at J, with 16 bases in the middle.

The chain uses TRBV7-9 and TRBJ2-1, with 11 bases that match TRBD2. CDR3 length: 15 amino acids. The J segment lost 8 bases and the V segment lost 5 bases, leaving 8 bases of the junction unmatched. The germline CDR1 and CDR2 sequences are SEHNR and FQNEAQ (reference sequence). The CDR3 sequence is CASSVSGGASHEQFF. In nucleotides, the CDR3 is TGTGCCAGCAGCGTTAGCGGGGGGGCCTCCCATGAGCAGTTCTTC.